One T cell receptor (beta chain) is described in this entry. Profiling relied on immunoSEQ multiplex PCR, and the TCRdb table lists in-frame clones only, not all of them. The sample records tens of thousands of clones, roughly 92% being singletons. Peripheral blood was collected from the related graft donor on the marrow donation day. These data come from a study of T cells after posttransplantation cyclophosphamide. Trimming took 1 base from V and 10 from J; bases not matched to a gene: 5. The CDR3 is 14 amino acids. Germline V gives CDR1 SGDLS, CDR2 YYNGEE. Sequences were obtained from PBMCs. This sequence originates from a woman aged 45-65 years in good health and a related stem cell transplant donor. The V gene is TRBV9, the J gene TRBJ2-1, with 10 bases matching TRBD2. The CDR3: CASSVLAGVVEQFF. CDR3 in DNA: TGTGCCAGCAGCGTACTAGCGGGAGTGGTGGAGCAGTTCTTC.